The rows below give T cell receptor beta chains drawn from one sample of a study of OX40 agonist ivuxolimab in advanced cancers. The data were produced by immunoSEQ multiplex PCR, yet TCRdb's version contains in-frame clones alone and is incomplete. The profile covers tens of thousands of clones, with around 84% appearing a single time and 4% to 6% taken by the ten largest. The sample in question was CD4+ or CD8+ T cells sorted from blood, obtained in a trial of the OX40 agonist ivuxolimab. These receptors came from an adult with an advanced solid tumor such as melanoma, head and neck, liver or kidney cancer. CDR3s include the opening cysteine and the closing phenylalanine or tryptophan. The D gene is left open where the match is weak. The size field is filled for only some rows; it gives once, few, many or a size class.

clone_size,v_call,d_call,j_call,cdr3_nt,cdr3_aa
.,TRBV9,.,TRBJ1-3,TGTGCCAGCAGCGTACTTCCTGGCAGCTCTGGAAACACCATATATTTT,CASSVLPGSSGNTIYF
once,TRBV11-2,.,TRBJ2-7,TGTGCCAGCAGCTCCCCCTTGGGGGCGGGAGTGCGCGAGCAGTACTTC,CASSSPLGAGVREQYF
once,TRBV6-6,.,TRBJ2-1,TGTGCCAGCAGTTACCCGCATGGGACTGAGCAGTTCTTC,CASSYPHGTEQFF
.,TRBV10-2,TRBD1,TRBJ2-5,TGCGCCAGCAGGGAGACAGGGGCCCTCGAGACCCAGTACTTC,CASRETGALETQYF
.,TRBV6-5,.,TRBJ1-2,TGTGCCAGCAACCCCAACTGGGCTAGACCTCATGGCTACACCTTC,CASNPNWARPHGYTF
.,TRBV6-5,TRBD1,TRBJ1-2,TGTGCCAGCAGTTACCGCTCGACAGGGCACTATGGCTACACCTTC,CASSYRSTGHYGYTF
few,TRBV5-3,.,TRBJ2-7,TGTGCCAGAAGCCCCGTCTGGGACCACCGGCTCTACGAGCAGTACTTC,CARSPVWDHRLYEQYF
.,TRBV6-4,TRBD1,TRBJ2-1,TGTGCCAGAAGGACTCCGGGACAGAGCTCCTACAATGAGCAGTTCTTC,CARRTPGQSSYNEQFF
.,TRBV19,TRBD1,TRBJ2-5,TGTGCCAGTACGCCCGGGACAGGGGGATGGGAGACCCAGTACTTC,CASTPGTGGWETQYF
.,TRBV10-3,TRBD1,TRBJ2-1,TGTGCCATCAGTGAACCCGACAGGGGGCAGTTTGATGAGCAGTTCTTC,CAISEPDRGQFDEQFF
.,TRBV5-6,.,TRBJ2-1,TGTGCCAGCAGCTTAGTAGTTGAGCAGTTCTTC,CASSLVVEQFF
.,TRBV28,.,TRBJ2-6,TGTGCCAGCAGTTTAGTTATGGGCAGCCACTCTGGGGCCAACGTCCTGACTTTC,CASSLVMGSHSGANVLTF
.,TRBV19,.,TRBJ2-6,TGTGCCAGTAGGGCCCTCTCTGGGGCCAACGTCCTGACTTTC,CASRALSGANVLTF
.,TRBV18,TRBD1,TRBJ2-5,TGTGCCAGCTCCCGGGACAGGGACCAAGAGACCCAGTACTTC,CASSRDRDQETQYF
.,TRBV20-1,.,TRBJ2-7,TGCAGTGCTAGGTTTCTCGACGAGCAGTACTTC,CSARFLDEQYF
.,TRBV11-3,TRBD2,TRBJ2-1,TGTGCCAGCAGCTCAGGACTAGCGGGAGCCGACGATGAGCAGTTCTTC,CASSSGLAGADDEQFF
.,TRBV5-8,TRBD1,TRBJ2-7,TGTGCCAGCAGCTCCGGGACAGCCTACGAGCAGTACTTC,CASSSGTAYEQYF
.,TRBV11-3,TRBD1,TRBJ2-7,TGTGCCAGCAGCTCTAGACAGGGGTCGGGCGAGCAGTACTTC,CASSSRQGSGEQYF
.,TRBV6-5,TRBD1,TRBJ1-5,TGTGCCAGCAGGCCCCGGGACAGAGCACAGCCCCAGCATTTT,CASRPRDRAQPQHF
.,TRBV20-1,.,TRBJ1-2,TGCAGTGCTAGACCCCTGGACGGCTACACCTTC,CSARPLDGYTF
.,TRBV7-2,.,TRBJ2-5,TGTGCCAGCAGCGGATATGGACAGTACCAAGAGACCCAGTACTTC,CASSGYGQYQETQYF
.,TRBV6-4,TRBD2,TRBJ2-3,TGTGCCAGCAGTGGTGGGACTAGCGGCACAGATACGCAGTATTTT,CASSGGTSGTDTQYF
.,TRBV5-1,.,TRBJ1-3,TGCGCCAGCAAACTCACTGACAGCTCTGGAAACACCATATATTTT,CASKLTDSSGNTIYF
.,TRBV11-2,TRBD1,TRBJ2-2,TGTGCCAGCAGCTTTTTGGGACAGGGAGGGACCGGGGAGCTGTTTTTT,CASSFLGQGGTGELFF
.,TRBV7-2,.,TRBJ2-5,TGTGCCAGCAGCTTAACGACGGGGGGCGAGACCCAGTACTTC,CASSLTTGGETQYF
.,TRBV11-2,.,TRBJ1-6,TGTGCCAGCAGCTTGGGAGGTTCACCCCTCCACTTT,CASSLGGSPLHF
.,TRBV28,.,TRBJ2-7,TGTGCCAGCAGTTTGGAGCGCCTCTCCTACGAGCAGTACTTC,CASSLERLSYEQYF
.,TRBV11-2,TRBD2,TRBJ2-2,TGTGCCAGCAGCTTACCCGCGGGAGTAGGGACCGGGGAGCTGTTTTTT,CASSLPAGVGTGELFF